Below are 27 T cell receptor beta chains sequenced from a single sample in a study of cytomegalovirus exposure and HLA in healthy donors. Primers for the PCR totalled 60 Vbeta and 13 Jbeta. Libraries were prepared by immunoSEQ multiplex PCR; TCRdb keeps only in-frame clonotypes and omits some of them. The sample includes under 300,000 clones, around 66% of them seen just once. Sequences were obtained from PBMCs. The origin of the receptors is a female donor in good health and CMV-seronegative.

The chain combines TRBV27 with TRBJ2-7; D is unresolved. Germline CDR1 and CDR2: MNHEY and SMNVEV (reference sequence). Trimming left V 0 bases short and J 6 bases short, with 9 bases between. The CDR3 consists of 13 residues. CDR3: CASSLSRSAEQYF. DNA of the CDR3: TGTGCCAGCAGTTTATCGAGGTCCGCCGAGCAGTACTTC.

The chain joins TRBV5-6 to TRBJ2-2, with D possibly TRBD2 on 6 matching bases. The germline V and J ends were trimmed by 1 base and 5 bases, with 15 bases remaining between them. There are 16 residues in the CDR3. Germline-derived CDR1 and CDR2 are SGHDT and YYEEEE. CDR3 loop: CASSLWGSGSTGELFF. In DNA form, the CDR3 reads TGTGCCAGCAGCTTGTGGGGTAGCGGAAGTACCGGGGAGCTGTTTTTT.

The J gene is TRBJ1-2, the V gene TRBV6-1; D is unclear. Germline V lookup: CDR1 MNHNS, CDR2 SASEGT. This CDR3 spans 15 amino acids. V dropped 0 bases and J dropped 1 base, with 9 bases sitting between them. The DNA of the CDR3 is TGTGCCAGCAGTGAAGCGGGCCGAATTAACTATGGCTACACCTTC. Its translation: CASSEAGRINYGYTF.

This clone occurred a few times. The sample contains more than one DNA sequence encoding this CDR3. Written as DNA, the CDR3 is TGTGCCAGCAGCGTAGCAGCTAGCGGAGACTACGAGCAGTACTTC. Its translation: CASSVAASGDYEQYF. The J gene is TRBJ2-7, the V gene TRBV9; 7 nucleotides align to TRBD2. Looked up from germline, CDR1 is SGDLS and CDR2 is YYNGEE. After removal of 0 bases from V and 3 bases from J, the junction contained 6 bases not matched to a gene. The CDR3 consists of 15 residues.

The gene calls are TRBV27 and TRBJ2-2, with 10 bases identical to TRBD2. Germline values: CDR1 MNHEY, CDR2 SMNVEV (reference sequence). Trimming removed 6 bases from V and 1 base from J; junction bases left unmatched: 2. The CDR3 spans 15 residues. The CDR3 bases are TGTGCCAGCAGACGGACTAGCGGGAACACCGGGGAGCTGTTTTTT. Amino acids: CASRRTSGNTGELFF.

The sample holds many counts of this clone. The V call is TRBV25-1, the J call TRBJ2-7; unclear D gene. Germline loops: CDR1 MGHDK, CDR2 SYGVNS. The V end was cut by 4 bases, the J end by 2 bases, with 9 bases between. The CDR3 runs to 13 residues. The CDR3 nucleotides are TGTGCCAGCAGTGGAGTGATCACCTACGAGCAGTACTTC. Its protein product is CASSGVITYEQYF.

This chain links TRBV7-2 with TRBJ1-2, with D unresolved. Germline-derived CDR1 and CDR2 are SGHTA and FQGNSA. The CDR3 contains 14 residues. V lost 1 base and J 4 bases, leaving 10 bases between the germline ends. The CDR3 loop reads CASSLGRGIYGYTF. The CDR3 nucleotides read TGTGCCAGCAGCTTAGGGCGAGGGATCTATGGCTACACCTTC.

This chain uses TRBV27 with TRBJ1-1; maybe TRBD1 (6 bases). Germline V gives CDR1 MNHEY, CDR2 SMNVEV (reference sequence). Trimming stripped 0 bases from V and 5 bases from J, with 13 bases between. The CDR3 has 15 amino acids. The CDR3 is CASSLSTGPGTEAFF. The CDR3 coding sequence is TGTGCCAGCAGTTTATCGACAGGCCCGGGGACTGAAGCTTTCTTT.

The chain uses TRBV19 and TRBJ2-1; weak D call: TRBD2 (5 bases). The CDR3 totals 16 residues. Germline V gene sequence: CDR1 LNHDA, CDR2 SQIVND (reference sequence). Trimming stripped 3 bases from V and 6 bases from J, with 18 bases between. For the CDR3, the DNA is TGTGCCAGTAGTATGGTGACTATACTTTTGGGCAATGAGCAGTTCTTC. Encoded protein: CASSMVTILLGNEQFF.

This clone was observed many times. The CDR3 DNA reads as TGTGCCAGCACTTATGGGGGGACTAGCGGGAGAAACGAGCAGTACTTC. Protein: CASTYGGTSGRNEQYF. The chain recombines TRBV2 with TRBJ2-7, with 14 bases fitting TRBD2. V was clipped by 7 bases and J by 5 bases; unmatched bases: 10. This CDR3 is 16 amino acids long. CDR1 and CDR2 from the germline V gene are SNHLY and FYNNEI.

The chain uses TRBV7-2 and TRBJ2-7, with D unclear. CDR1 SGHTA and CDR2 FQGNSA come from the germline V gene. The CDR3 length is 13 residues. With 3 bases removed from V and 0 bases from J, the gap between germline ends came to 6 bases. The CDR3 sequence is CASSFDNSYEQYF. The CDR3 bases are TGTGCCAGCAGCTTCGACAACTCCTACGAGCAGTACTTC. Drawing the rest from reference TRBV7-2 and TRBJ2-7, the complete variable domain is GAGVSQSPSNKVTEKGKDVELRCDPISGHTALYWYRQSLGQGLEFLIYFQGNSAPDKSGLPSDRFSAERTGGSVSTLTIQRTQQEDSAVYLCASSFDNSYEQYFGPGTRLTVT.

The chain has TRBV28 and TRBJ1-2; TRBD1 matches 9 bases. The CDR3 totals 16 residues. Per the germline V gene, CDR1 is MDHEN and CDR2 is SYDVKM. V shed 4 bases and J 7 bases; nucleotides not matched to a gene: 13. The CDR3 reads CASSSTPGQGFAGYTF. CDR3 nucleotides: TGTGCCAGCAGTTCTACACCGGGACAGGGTTTTGCTGGCTACACCTTC.

V and J are TRBV4-1 and TRBJ2-3, with 8 bases that match TRBD2. V gave up 5 bases and J gave up 0 bases; unmatched junction bases: 7. This CDR3 spans 16 amino acids. Germline lookup yields CDR1 MGHRA and CDR2 YSYEKL. This chain's CDR3 is CASSDSGRVSTDTQYF. In DNA, the CDR3 is TGCGCCAGCAGCGACTCCGGGAGGGTTAGCACAGATACGCAGTATTTT.

The CDR3 DNA reads TGCGCCAGCAGCCCCCAGGTCGGCGGGGTGGGAAACACCATATATTTT. Residues: CASSPQVGGVGNTIYF. V usage is TRBV5-1 and J usage is TRBJ1-3; D gene ambiguous. The CDR3 spans 16 residues. V lost 4 bases to trimming and J lost 4 bases, with 18 bases between them. Germline lookup yields CDR1 SGHRS and CDR2 YFSETQ.

This clone was found once. The chain combines TRBV7-8 with TRBJ1-1; D not resolved. Germline CDR1 SGHVS, CDR2 FQNEAQ. The CDR3 is made up of 12 amino acids. Trimming took off 7 bases at V and 7 bases at J, with 13 bases between the two ends. For the CDR3, the DNA is TGTGCCAGCACCTCTACGAAAATTGAAGCTTTCTTT. Its translation: CASTSTKIEAFF.

Notes on this clone: The junction does not match germline at one end; this may be a read error. The same CDR3 can be traced to other DNA sequences in this sample. The chain is built from TRBV5-1 and TRBJ2-7; 11 bases are shared with TRBD2. Germline V lookup: CDR1 SGHRS, CDR2 YFSETQ. This CDR3 comprises 16 residues. The CDR3 sequence: CASSSGGTSGNYEQYF. In DNA form, the CDR3 reads TGCGCCAGTAGCTCGGGAGGGACTAGCGGTAACTACGAGCAGTACTTC. Drawing the rest from reference TRBV5-1 and TRBJ2-7, the complete variable domain is KAGVTQTPRYLIKTRGQQVTLSCSPISGHRSVSWYQQTPGQGLQFLFEYFSETQRNKGNFPGRFSGRQFSNSRSEMNVSTLELGDSALYLCASSSGGTSGNYEQYFGPGTRLTVT.

The J gene is TRBJ1-3, the V gene TRBV7-6; 8 bases are a match to TRBD1. CDR1 SGHVS and CDR2 FNYEAQ come from the germline V gene. The CDR3 contains 15 residues. Trimming at V came to 8 bases and at J to 2 bases, leaving 8 bases not matched to a gene. CDR3 sequence: CASGKGQGTGNTIYF. The CDR3 DNA reads as TGTGCCAGCGGGAAAGGACAGGGAACTGGAAACACCATATATTTT.

The gene calls are TRBV6-5 and TRBJ1-1; tentatively, D is TRBD1 (6 bases). Trimming removed 0 bases from V and 5 bases from J, with 16 bases in between. Germline CDR1 MNHEY, CDR2 SVGAGI. The CDR3 has 16 residues. The CDR3 protein is CASSYSPDSPRTEAFF. In nucleotides, the CDR3 is TGTGCCAGCAGTTACTCGCCGGACAGCCCGAGAACTGAAGCTTTCTTT.

This sequence joins TRBV6-4 and TRBJ2-7; no clear D gene. Germline CDR1 reads MRHNA; CDR2 reads SNTAGT. The V end lost 0 bases, the J end lost 2 bases, and 8 bases lay between the germline ends. CDR3 size: 14 residues. DNA for the CDR3: TGTGCCAGCAGTGACTCTCACGGTCCCTACGAGCAGTACTTC. This gives the protein CASSDSHGPYEQYF.

V is TRBV27 and J is TRBJ2-2; 7 bases are shared with TRBD1. CDR1 and CDR2 from the germline V gene are MNHEY and SMNVEV (reference sequence). This CDR3 is built from 16 residues. Trimming cost V 3 bases and J 7 bases; bases outside gene matches: 11. The CDR3 DNA is TGTGCCAGCAGTTTTCCTTCCTTGACAGGGAGCGGGGAGCTGTTTTTT. Translated: CASSFPSLTGSGELFF.

The V call is TRBV10-3, the J call TRBJ2-3, with 13 bases that match TRBD2. CDR1 ENHRY and CDR2 SYGVKD come from the germline V gene. V was pared by 4 bases and J by 0 bases, with 4 bases of the junction left unmatched. The CDR3 sequence is 17 residues long. In DNA form, the CDR3 reads TGTGCCATCAGTGGGGGGACTAGCGGGATTAGCACAGATACGCAGTATTTT. Translation gives CAISGGTSGISTDTQYF.

This clone appeared once. J is TRBJ2-1 and V is TRBV7-9; perhaps TRBD2 as D (8 bases). This CDR3 has 16 residues. CDR1 SEHNR and CDR2 FQNEAQ come from the germline V gene (reference sequence). Trimming removed 0 bases from V and 7 bases from J, with 16 bases in between. CDR3 sequence: CASSLAGGGGMNEQFF. In DNA, the CDR3 is TGTGCCAGCAGCTTAGCAGGGGGCGGGGGGATGAATGAGCAGTTCTTC.

This clone has only a few counts. The chain is built from TRBV4-2 and TRBJ1-4; D is unclear. This CDR3 contains 14 residues. CDR1 and CDR2 (germline): LGHNA, YNFKEQ. V was pared by 4 bases and J by 4 bases, with 10 bases between. CDR3 amino acids: CASSLARGNEKLFF. The CDR3 DNA is TGTGCCAGCAGCCTCGCGAGAGGTAATGAAAAACTGTTTTTT.

V and J are TRBV5-1 and TRBJ1-2; 8 nucleotides match TRBD1. Trimming took 3 bases from V and 7 from J; bases not matched to a gene: 14. The CDR3 is made up of 16 amino acids. Germline loops: CDR1 SGHRS, CDR2 YFSETQ. The CDR3 bases are TGCGCCAGCAGCTCACCTTCCGAGGGACAGGCAGGTGGCTACACCTTC. It is translated as CASSSPSEGQAGGYTF.

This clone was counted between two and nine times. The chain is built from TRBV29-1 and TRBJ2-3, with 8 bases lining up with TRBD2. The CDR3 is made up of 13 amino acids. Germline loops: CDR1 SQVTM, CDR2 ANQGSEA. J gave up 1 base and V 8 bases, and 5 bases lay outside the gene matches. The CDR3 DNA reads TGCAGCACTGACGGGAGGGGCACAGATACGCAGTATTTT. Translation: CSTDGRGTDTQYF.

DNA of the CDR3: TGTGCCAGTATCCACCCCGACGCCGGTGCGGATGGCTACACCTTC. It specifies CASIHPDAGADGYTF. V gene TRBV19 combines with J gene TRBJ1-2; D is undetermined. The CDR3 is 15 residues long. CDR1 is LNHDA, CDR2 SQIVND, per germline (reference sequence). V lost 7 bases and J 6 bases, leaving 21 bases between the germline ends.

The chain is built from TRBV5-1 and TRBJ2-1; possibly TRBD2 for D (5 bases). The V end was cut by 0 bases, the J end by 8 bases, with 15 bases between. The CDR3 covers 15 residues. Germline assignment: CDR1 SGHRS and CDR2 YFSETQ. This chain's CDR3 is CASSLEGGPHYEQFF. CDR3 sequence (DNA): TGCGCCAGCAGCTTGGAGGGCGGGCCCCACTATGAGCAGTTCTTC.